The sample holds many counts of the clone carrying this T cell receptor (beta chain). Its antigen remains unknown. No treatment of any kind had been given to any patient before thyroid surgery. The data derive from a study of metastatic and nonmetastatic thyroid tumors. The wider study: Repertoires from blood and tumor or nodule tissue of malignant and benign thyroid patients were compared.

Deletions cut 1 base from V and 8 bases from J, with 15 bases between. Germline CDR1 and CDR2: MNHNS and SASEGT. CDR3 length: 16 residues. Whole-study findings and limits: Versus benign nodules, malignant thyroid tumors reportedly had significantly higher TCR beta diversity, in blood and tumor.

TCRdb re-called the PCR reads via MiXCR. The sample lists around 42,000 clones; 10% to 12% were seen once. The V call is TRBV6-1, the J call TRBJ1-6; unclear D gene. The sequencing input was blood. The receptor was derived from a female donor with papillary thyroid cancer or a benign thyroid nodule (not recorded which). Some clones in this sample may be carry-over from other donors' samples. In DNA, the CDR3 is TGTGCCAGCAGTGAAGTGGAGGGTTTTCAATATTCACCCCTCCACTTT. This sequence encodes CASSEVEGFQYSPLHF.